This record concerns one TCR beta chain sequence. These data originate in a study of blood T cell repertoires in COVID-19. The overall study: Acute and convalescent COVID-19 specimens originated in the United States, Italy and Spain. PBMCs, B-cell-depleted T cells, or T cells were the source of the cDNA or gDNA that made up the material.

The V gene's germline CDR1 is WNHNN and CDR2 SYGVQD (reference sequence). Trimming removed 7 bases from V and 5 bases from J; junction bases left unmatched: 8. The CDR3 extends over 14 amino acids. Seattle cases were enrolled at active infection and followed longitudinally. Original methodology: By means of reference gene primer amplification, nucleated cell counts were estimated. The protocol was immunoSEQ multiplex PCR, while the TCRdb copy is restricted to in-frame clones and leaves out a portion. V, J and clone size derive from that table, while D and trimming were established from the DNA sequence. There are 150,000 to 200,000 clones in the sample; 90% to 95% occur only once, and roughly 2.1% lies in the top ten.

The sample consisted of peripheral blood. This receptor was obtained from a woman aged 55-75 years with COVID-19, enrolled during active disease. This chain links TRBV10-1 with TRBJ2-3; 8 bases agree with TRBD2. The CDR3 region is CASTGRGARDTQYF. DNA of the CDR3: TGCGCCAGCACAGGGCGGGGGGCGCGAGATACGCAGTATTTT.